This T cell receptor (beta chain) was retrieved from a study of T cell responses to AZD1222 COVID-19 vaccine. Only in-frame clones appear in the TCRdb table, and some are missing; sequencing was by immunoSEQ multiplex PCR. Here the sample spans around 200,000 clones, approximately 95% being singletons. V lost 4 bases to trimming and J lost 7 bases, with 12 bases between them. The V gene's germline CDR1 is SGHRS and CDR2 YFSETQ. The CDR3 has 14 residues. The chain links TRBV5-1 to TRBJ1-6; tentative D call: TRBD1 (5 bases). This TCR derives from an adult in good health. The sequenced sample was peripheral blood, obtained on day 0 of AZD1222 vaccination. In nucleotides, the CDR3 is TGCGCCAGCAGCCATGGGACGGAGAATTCACCCCTCCACTTT. Its protein product is CASSHGTENSPLHF.